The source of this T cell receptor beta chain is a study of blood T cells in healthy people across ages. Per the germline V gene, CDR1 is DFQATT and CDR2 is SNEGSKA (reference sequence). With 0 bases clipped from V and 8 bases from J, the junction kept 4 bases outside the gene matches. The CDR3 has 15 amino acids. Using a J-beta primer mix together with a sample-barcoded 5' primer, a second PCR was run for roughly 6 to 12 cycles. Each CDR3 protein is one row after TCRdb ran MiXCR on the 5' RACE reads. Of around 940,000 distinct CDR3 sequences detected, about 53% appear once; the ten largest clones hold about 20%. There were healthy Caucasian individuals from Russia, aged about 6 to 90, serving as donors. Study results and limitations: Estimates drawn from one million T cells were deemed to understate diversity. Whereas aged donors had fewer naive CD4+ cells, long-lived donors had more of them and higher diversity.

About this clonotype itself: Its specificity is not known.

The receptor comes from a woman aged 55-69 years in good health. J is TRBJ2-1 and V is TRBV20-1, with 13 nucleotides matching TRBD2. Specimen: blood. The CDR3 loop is CSARDPGLAGYEQFF. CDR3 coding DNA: TGCAGTGCTAGAGATCCGGGACTAGCGGGGTATGAGCAGTTCTTC.